This T cell receptor beta chain stems from a study of cytomegalovirus exposure and HLA in healthy donors. Turning to the study itself: An early data release held some 85 million unique TCRs from HLA-typed donors.

The donors, nominally healthy at sampling, likely had unrecorded immune exposures. 13 Jbeta primers and 60 Vbeta primers were used for the PCR. TCRdb's copy holds only in-frame clones and misses some; the assay was immunoSEQ multiplex PCR. The sample holds fewer than 200,000 clones; roughly 79% are singletons and the top ten take 4.9%. Germline CDR1 is MDHEN and CDR2 is SYDVKM. The CDR3 has 13 amino acids. Trimming pared 3 bases from V and 7 bases from J, leaving 12 bases between. About this clone: What it binds is unknown.

General study points: It has been reported that TCR beta sequences accurately predicted the HLA-A and HLA-B alleles of most subjects.

The source is a woman aged 18-29 years in good health and CMV-seropositive. Sample: PBMCs. This chain connects TRBV28 to TRBJ1-1; D possibly corresponds to TRBD1 (5 bases). The CDR3 loop reads CASSFGGAGEAFF. The DNA for the CDR3 is TGTGCCAGCAGTTTTGGGGGAGCGGGTGAAGCTTTCTTT.